This TCR beta chain was captured by sequencing in a study of blood T cells in healthy people across ages. The CDR3 extends over 13 amino acids. V gave up 8 bases and J gave up 5 bases, with 12 bases separating them. The germline V gene has CDR1 MNHNY and CDR2 SVGAGI (reference sequence). This clonotype was recorded a few times. The use of a sample-barcoded 5' primer and a J-beta primer mix characterized a second PCR of roughly 6 to 12 cycles. Via MiXCR, TCRdb re-called the 5' RACE reads, giving one row per CDR3 protein. The sample has some 800,000 distinct CDR3 sequences, around a quarter seen once. The same data also contributed to another study, on T cells of mothers and their children. Turning to that study: The study sampled three healthy Caucasian mothers and their six children.

The rearrangement links TRBV6-6 to TRBJ1-4; D gene uncertain. This receptor was identified in a boy aged 5-17 years in good health. The sequenced material came from blood. CDR3 nucleotide sequence: TGTGCCAGCCGGAAGACGATGAATGAAAAACTGTTTTTT. It is translated as CASRKTMNEKLFF.